This entry lists 22 T cell receptor beta chains sequenced from one sample in a study of blood T cells in healthy people across ages. A second about 6 to 12 cycle PCR used barcoded and J-beta primers. TCRdb itself ran the 5' RACE reads through MiXCR, one entry per CDR3 protein. This sample has about 290,000 distinct CDR3 sequences, with 27% found just once. The material sequenced was blood. The origin of the receptors is a woman in her seventies in good health.

The gene calls are TRBV6-2 or TRBV6-3 and TRBJ1-5; a possible D gene is TRBD1 (5 bases). CDR1 is MNHEY, CDR2 SVGEGT, per germline. The CDR3 runs 13 residues. With 7 bases removed from V and 9 bases from J, the gap between germline ends came to 16 bases. The CDR3 coding sequence is TGTGCCAGCAATCCCGACGGGGCTCGGCCCCAGCATTTT. Protein: CASNPDGARPQHF.

V and J are TRBV3-1 and TRBJ1-2; D gene unclear. The V and J ends lost 1 base and 7 bases respectively, with 10 bases between them. Looked up from germline, CDR1 is LGHDT and CDR2 is YNNKEL (reference sequence). CDR3 length: 13 amino acids. The CDR3 coding sequence is TGTGCCAGCAGCCAAGGGGGATCTGGTGGCTACACCTTC. Translating it yields CASSQGGSGGYTF.

The CDR3: CSARENRGPNQPQHF. The CDR3 DNA follows: TGCAGTGCTAGAGAAAACAGGGGGCCCAATCAGCCCCAGCATTTT. The chain is built from TRBV20-1 and TRBJ1-5, with 9 nucleotides matching TRBD1. The CDR3 is 15 amino acids. Trimming removed 0 bases from V and 3 bases from J; junction bases left unmatched: 3. In germline, CDR1 is DFQATT, CDR2 SNEGSKA (reference sequence).

This chain links TRBV7-2 with TRBJ2-3, with D unresolved. V was pared by 1 base and J by 0 bases, with 8 bases between. The CDR3 loop spans 15 amino acids. The germline V gene encodes CDR1 SGHTA and CDR2 FQGNSA. For the CDR3, the DNA is TGTGCCAGCAGCTTAGAACCGGGCAGCACAGATACGCAGTATTTT. This sequence encodes CASSLEPGSTDTQYF.

This clonotype has only a few counts. The chain combines TRBV7-9 with TRBJ1-1, with D tentatively TRBD1 (6 bases). Germline V gene lookup returns CDR1 SEHNR and CDR2 FQNEAQ (reference sequence). Trimming took off 6 bases at V and 4 bases at J, with 12 bases between the two ends. There are 13 residues in the CDR3. The CDR3 reads CASSPDSSTEAFF. The CDR3 nucleotides read TGTGCCAGCAGTCCGGACAGCTCCACTGAAGCTTTCTTT.

In DNA form, the CDR3 reads TGTGCCAGCAGCGTAGGCATGGGGGGAGGGCACCCGAACACCGGGGAGCTGTTTTTT. Its protein is CASSVGMGGGHPNTGELFF. V gene TRBV9 combines with J gene TRBJ2-2; 7 bases agree with TRBD2. Germline CDR1 SGDLS, CDR2 YYNGEE. The trim removed 0 bases at V and 0 bases at J, leaving 11 bases unmatched. The CDR3 is 19 amino acids.

The chain uses TRBV20-1 and TRBJ1-2, with D possibly TRBD1 on 5 matching bases. The CDR3 loop spans 14 amino acids. Between the trimmed V and J ends, which lost 8 bases and 8 bases, there was a span of 24 bases. Germline CDR1 DFQATT, CDR2 SNEGSKA (reference sequence). The CDR3 bases are TGCAGTCTCCTCGCCCCCGGGACCAAAGGAGGCTACACCTTC. Amino acid sequence: CSLLAPGTKGGYTF.

The V and J genes are TRBV29-1 and TRBJ2-4, with 7 bases lining up with TRBD1. V lost 7 bases, J lost 2 bases, and 8 bases stayed unmatched. Germline assignment: CDR1 SQVTM and CDR2 ANQGSEA. The CDR3 runs 14 residues. CDR3 bases: TGCAGCGGCGCCGGGACAGATCCCAAAAACATTCAGTACTTC. Its translation: CSGAGTDPKNIQYF.

This clonotype has more than one count but fewer than ten. J is TRBJ2-1 and V is TRBV28; 8 bases line up with TRBD2. Looked up from germline, CDR1 is MDHEN and CDR2 is SYDVKM. V lost 6 bases, J lost 8 bases, and 12 bases stayed unmatched. The CDR3 length is 15 residues. Written as DNA, the CDR3 is TGTGCCAGCAGCCAACCGGGACTAGTGGGCCATGAGCAGTTCTTC. Residues: CASSQPGLVGHEQFF.

The gene calls are TRBV11-2 and TRBJ2-5, with 14 bases that match TRBD2. The DNA matches TRBJ2-7 better at its end, which makes the J call doubtful. The CDR3 contains 14 residues. Germline CDR1 is SGHAT and CDR2 is FQNNGV. CDR3 region: CASSSGLAGDEQYF. The CDR3 DNA is TGTGCCAGCAGCTCGGGACTAGCGGGAGACGAGCAGTACTTC.

This clonotype has a handful of counts. J is TRBJ2-5 and V is TRBV5-6; possible D gene TRBD2, 5 bases. The tail of the sequence fits TRBJ2-1 better, so the J call may be wrong. Germline loops: CDR1 SGHDT, CDR2 YYEEEE. There are 16 residues in the CDR3. This CDR3 is CASSFGERGNYNEQFF. The CDR3 DNA reads as TGTGCCAGCAGCTTCGGCGAGAGAGGGAATTACAATGAGCAGTTCTTC.

The rearrangement uses TRBV27 and TRBJ2-4; no reliable D call. This CDR3 comprises 17 residues. Trimming took off 3 bases at V and 0 bases at J, with 15 bases between the two ends. CDR1 is MNHEY, CDR2 SMNVEV, per germline (reference sequence). CDR3 residues: CASSLAAGSVAKNIQYF. In DNA form, the CDR3 reads TGTGCCAGCAGTTTGGCCGCAGGATCTGTAGCCAAAAACATTCAGTACTTC.

J is TRBJ2-7 and V is TRBV15; 7 bases agree with TRBD2. V trimming: 0 bases; J trimming: 2 bases; junction bases outside the gene matches: 4. The CDR3 contains 15 residues. Germline CDR1 reads LNHNV; CDR2 reads YYDKDF (reference sequence). The CDR3 bases are TGTGCCACCAGCAGAGAGGGGGGAGGGACCTACGAGCAGTACTTC. Its translation: CATSREGGGTYEQYF.

The chain couples TRBV7-2 to TRBJ2-3; no clear D. The CDR3 extends over 15 amino acids. CDR1 SGHTA and CDR2 FQGNSA come from the germline V gene. V lost 1 base, J lost 0 bases, and 8 bases lay in between. DNA for the CDR3: TGTGCCAGCAGCTTAGTTTGGGCTAGCACAGATACGCAGTATTTT. Translating it yields CASSLVWASTDTQYF.

This clonotype has just a few counts. The chain employs TRBV5-1 and TRBJ2-5, with D perhaps given as TRBD1 or TRBD2 (5 bases each). The DNA end is more similar to TRBJ2-1, so the J call may be wrong. CDR1 SGHRS and CDR2 YFSETQ come from the germline V gene. This CDR3 contains 13 residues. The CDR3 nucleotides read TGCGCCAGCAGCTTTGGGGGAGACAATGAGCAGTTCTTC. This gives the protein CASSFGGDNEQFF.

This clonotype came up a few times. The chain joins TRBV20-1 to TRBJ2-1; D is perhaps TRBD1 (5 bases). The length of the CDR3 is 14 residues. Germline V gives CDR1 DFQATT, CDR2 SNEGSKA (reference sequence). V gave up 8 bases and J gave up 4 bases, with 18 bases separating them. CDR3 coding DNA: TGCAGTACCTTTAGGGGCAGGGCGTACAATGAGCAGTTCTTC. Translation: CSTFRGRAYNEQFF.

V and J are TRBV6-4 and TRBJ2-5; 12 bases line up with TRBD2. TRBJ2-1 explains the end of the DNA better; the J call may be wrong. CDR1 and CDR2 (germline): MRHNA, SNTAGT. The CDR3 consists of 16 residues. The CDR3 region has the DNA TGTGCCAGCAGTGCCAACCTAGCGGGAGGGTCGGATGAGCAGTTCTTC. It translates to CASSANLAGGSDEQFF.

The chain joins TRBV28 to TRBJ2-4, with D perhaps assigned TRBD1 or TRBD2 (5 bases each). The CDR3 is 17 residues long. Trimming shortened V by 5 bases and J by 1 base, and 18 bases separated the two germline ends. Germline assignment: CDR1 MDHEN and CDR2 SYDVKM. In DNA form, the CDR3 reads TGTGCCAGCAGTCAAATCGGGGCTGGGGTGGCCAAAAACATTCAGTACTTC. Amino acids: CASSQIGAGVAKNIQYF.

There are a few counts of this clonotype. This chain uses TRBV28 with TRBJ2-5, with D tentatively TRBD1 (6 bases). The germline CDR1 and CDR2 sequences are MDHEN and SYDVKM. The CDR3 contains 17 residues. Trimming removed 2 bases from V and 2 bases from J, with 18 bases in between. CDR3 region: CASSLRGWDLLQETQYF. CDR3 sequence (DNA): TGTGCCAGCAGTTTAAGGGGGTGGGACCTCCTTCAAGAGACCCAGTACTTC.

The count of this clonotype is one. The V and J genes are TRBV7-3 and TRBJ2-2; D not certain. The CDR3 runs to 15 residues. Between the trimmed V and J ends, which lost 6 bases and 2 bases, there was a span of 13 bases. Germline V gene lookup returns CDR1 SGHTA and CDR2 FQGTGA. The CDR3 here is CASSQWRLNTGELFF. The DNA for the CDR3 is TGTGCCAGCAGTCAATGGCGCCTAAACACCGGGGAGCTGTTTTTT.

This chain connects TRBV11-3 to TRBJ2-3, with D perhaps TRBD1 or TRBD2 (5 bases each). V lost 0 bases and J 0 bases, leaving 13 bases between the germline ends. Germline V lookup: CDR1 SGHNT, CDR2 YENEEA. The CDR3 loop spans 17 amino acids. CDR3 sequence reads: CASSLDSGRASTDTQYF. As DNA, the CDR3 is TGTGCCAGCAGCTTAGATTCGGGACGGGCCAGCACAGATACGCAGTATTTT.

This chain uses TRBV9 with TRBJ2-2, with TRBD2 matching over 14 bases. This CDR3 spans 19 amino acids. V was pared by 2 bases and J by 4 bases, with 10 bases of the junction left unmatched. The V gene's germline CDR1 is SGDLS and CDR2 YYNGEE. This CDR3 is CASSVGLAGGPVGTGELFF. In nucleotides, the CDR3 is TGTGCCAGCAGCGTCGGACTAGCGGGAGGCCCTGTCGGCACCGGGGAGCTGTTTTTT.